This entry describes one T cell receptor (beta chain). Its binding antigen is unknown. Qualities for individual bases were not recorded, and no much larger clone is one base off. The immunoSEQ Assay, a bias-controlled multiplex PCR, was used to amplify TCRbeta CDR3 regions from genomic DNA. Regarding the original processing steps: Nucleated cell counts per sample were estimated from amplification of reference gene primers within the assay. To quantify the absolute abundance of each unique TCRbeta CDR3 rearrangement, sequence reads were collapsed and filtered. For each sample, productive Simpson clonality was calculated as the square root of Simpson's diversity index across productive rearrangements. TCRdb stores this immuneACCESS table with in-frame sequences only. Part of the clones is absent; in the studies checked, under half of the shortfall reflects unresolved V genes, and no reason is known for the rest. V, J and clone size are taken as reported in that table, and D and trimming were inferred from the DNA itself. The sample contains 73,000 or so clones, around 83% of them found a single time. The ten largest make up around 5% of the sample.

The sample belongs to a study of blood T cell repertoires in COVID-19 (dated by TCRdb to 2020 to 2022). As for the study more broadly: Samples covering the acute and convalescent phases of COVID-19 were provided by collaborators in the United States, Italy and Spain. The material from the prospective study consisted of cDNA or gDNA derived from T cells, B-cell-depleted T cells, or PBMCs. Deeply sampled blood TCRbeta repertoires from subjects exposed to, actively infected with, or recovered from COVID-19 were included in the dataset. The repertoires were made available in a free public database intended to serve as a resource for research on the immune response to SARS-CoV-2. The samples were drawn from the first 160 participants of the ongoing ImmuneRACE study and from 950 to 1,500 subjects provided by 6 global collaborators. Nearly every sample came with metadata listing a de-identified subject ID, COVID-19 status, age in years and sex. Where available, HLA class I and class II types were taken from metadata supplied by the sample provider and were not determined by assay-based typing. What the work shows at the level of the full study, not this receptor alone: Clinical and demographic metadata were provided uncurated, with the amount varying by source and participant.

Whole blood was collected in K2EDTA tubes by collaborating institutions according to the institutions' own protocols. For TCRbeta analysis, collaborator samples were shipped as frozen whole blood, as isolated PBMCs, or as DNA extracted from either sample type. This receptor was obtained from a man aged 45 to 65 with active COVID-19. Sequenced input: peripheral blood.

The sequence in DNA is TGTGCCAGCAGCCCGGGACTTCCTAATGAGCAGTTCTTC. It specifies CASSPGLPNEQFF. Rearrangement joined TRBV7-9 to TRBJ2-1, and TRBD2 may be the D gene, going by 6 matching bases. The CDR3 starts with the cysteine, ends with the phenylalanine, and has 13 residues. Only the CDR3 portion is preserved as DNA: 39 bases, with reading frame beginning at the first base. V and J are truncated by 5 bases and 7 bases respectively, leaving an intervening sequence of 12 bases. The germline V gene (reference sequence) provides CDR1 SEHNR and CDR2 FQNEAQ.